These 4 T cell receptor beta chains came from one sample sequenced in a study of shared clonotypes between healthy human individuals. Assay used: immunoSEQ multiplex PCR; TCRdb lists only in-frame clones, some missing. In the table there are approximately 2.5 million clones, around nine tenths of which are singletons. Sequencing used naive CD4+ T cells sorted from blood. Subset in this sample: CD45RA+ positively selected. These receptors were obtained from a man aged 18 to 30 in good health.

The genes are TRBV9 and TRBJ2-2, with TRBD2 identical over 8 bases. V lost 4 bases and J lost 7; bases outside the gene matches: 18. CDR1 and CDR2 from the germline V gene are SGDLS and YYNGEE. The CDR3 runs to 18 residues. The CDR3 DNA reads as TGTGCCAGCAGCCCGGCTCATCCTGGGACTAGATTCGACGGGGAGCTGTTTTTT. This gives the protein CASSPAHPGTRFDGELFF.

The chain uses TRBV19 and TRBJ2-2, with D possibly being TRBD2 (6 bases). V was cut by 1 base and J by 6 bases, with 9 bases left in between. Germline CDR1 is LNHDA and CDR2 is SQIVND (reference sequence). The CDR3 runs to 14 residues. CDR3 amino acids: CASSIVPGAGELFF. The CDR3 coding sequence is TGTGCCAGTAGTATAGTCCCGGGGGCCGGGGAGCTGTTTTTT.

This clone was seen once. This chain links TRBV27 with TRBJ2-3, with D perhaps matching TRBD1 (6 bases). Per the germline V gene, CDR1 is MNHEY and CDR2 is SMNVEV (reference sequence). This CDR3 has 16 residues. V was clipped by 5 bases and J by 0 bases, with 15 bases between them. The CDR3 nucleotides are TGTGCCAGCAGTCCGCGGACAGTAGCTAGCACAGATACGCAGTATTTT. It specifies CASSPRTVASTDTQYF.

The chain joins TRBV9 to TRBJ2-7; TRBD1 or TRBD2 may be the D gene (6 bases each). Germline CDR1 is SGDLS and CDR2 is YYNGEE. This CDR3 contains 17 residues. The ends were cut back, 0 bases at V and 5 bases at J, with 21 bases in the middle. CDR3 sequence reads: CASSVGGGPGENDEQYF. CDR3 coding DNA: TGTGCCAGCAGCGTAGGAGGGGGGCCAGGGGAGAATGACGAGCAGTACTTC.